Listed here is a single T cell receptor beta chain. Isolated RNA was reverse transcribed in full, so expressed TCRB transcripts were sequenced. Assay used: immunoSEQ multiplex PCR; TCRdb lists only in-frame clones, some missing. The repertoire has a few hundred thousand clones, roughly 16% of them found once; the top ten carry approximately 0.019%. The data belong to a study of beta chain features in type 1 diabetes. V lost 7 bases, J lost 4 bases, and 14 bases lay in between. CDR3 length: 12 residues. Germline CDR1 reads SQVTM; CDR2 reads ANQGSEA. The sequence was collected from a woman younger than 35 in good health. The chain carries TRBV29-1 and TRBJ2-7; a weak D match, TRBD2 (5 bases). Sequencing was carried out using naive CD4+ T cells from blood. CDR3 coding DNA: TGCAGCGCCCAAGAGGGCTCGTACGAGCAGTACTTC. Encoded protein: CSAQEGSYEQYF.